The clone carrying this T cell receptor beta chain has only a few counts. The antigen is not known. The data were obtained in a study of identical twins. TCRdb passed the 5' RACE reads through MiXCR, listing each CDR3 protein once. Seen here are some 500,000 distinct CDR3 sequences, less than 25% observed once, and the top ten hold around 0.9%. This CDR3 has 14 residues. Trimming shortened V by 0 bases and J by 4 bases, and 10 bases separated the two germline ends. The V gene's germline CDR1 is SGDLS and CDR2 YYNGEE. Study-wide results and limits: In zero-insertion analyses, partial confounding could arise from invariant MAIT and iNKT cells.

The same sample was also used in a study of T cells expressing NK-cell markers.

This TCR was recovered from a woman between 18 and 29 years old in good health. The chain couples TRBV9 to TRBJ1-1; possible D gene TRBD1, 5 bases. Sequencing was done on a sample of CD4+ T cells sorted from blood. The CDR3 sequence: CASSVEGRGTEAFF. The CDR3 bases are TGTGCCAGCAGCGTAGAGGGGCGGGGCACTGAAGCTTTCTTT. Using reference TRBV9 and TRBJ1-1 for the parts outside the CDR3, the full variable domain is DSGVTQTPKHLITATGQRVTLRCSPRSGDLSVYWYQQSLDQGLQFLIQYYNGEERAKGNILERFSAQQFPDLHSELNLSSLELGDSALYFCASSVEGRGTEAFFGQGTRLTVV.